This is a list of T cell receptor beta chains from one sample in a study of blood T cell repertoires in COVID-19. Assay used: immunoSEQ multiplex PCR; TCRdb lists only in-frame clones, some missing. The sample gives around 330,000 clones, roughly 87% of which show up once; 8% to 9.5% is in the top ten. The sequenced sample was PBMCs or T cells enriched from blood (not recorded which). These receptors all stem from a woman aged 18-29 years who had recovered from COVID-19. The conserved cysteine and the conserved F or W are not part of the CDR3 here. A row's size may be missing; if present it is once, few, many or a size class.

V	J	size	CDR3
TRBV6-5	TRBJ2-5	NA	ASIFGTQETQY
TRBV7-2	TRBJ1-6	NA	ASSFLQGSYNSPLH
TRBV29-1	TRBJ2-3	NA	SVVRRGADTQY
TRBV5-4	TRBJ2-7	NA	ASSLVGDSYEQY
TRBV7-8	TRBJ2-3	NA	ASSSGLAGGTGADTQY
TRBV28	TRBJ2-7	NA	ASSFGGLAVYEQY
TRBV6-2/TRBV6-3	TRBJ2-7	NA	ASSYPTSGVQEQY
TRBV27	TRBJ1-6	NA	ASSMTGSYNSPLH
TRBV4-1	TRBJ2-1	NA	ASSQLGTSGYEQF
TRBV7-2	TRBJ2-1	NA	ASSPLYVQGNYNEQF
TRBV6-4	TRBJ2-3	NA	ASSDRGDSTDTQY
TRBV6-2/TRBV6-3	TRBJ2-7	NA	ASSHPLLGGGEQY
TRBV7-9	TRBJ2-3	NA	ASSLDRSTDTQY
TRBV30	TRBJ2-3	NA	AWRRGSYTDTQY
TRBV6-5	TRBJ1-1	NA	ASSYSTGLMTEAF
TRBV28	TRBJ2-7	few	ASGGSESSYEQY
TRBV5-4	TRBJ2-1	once	ASSTNSGEHYNEQF
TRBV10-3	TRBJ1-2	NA	AISTDRLYGYT
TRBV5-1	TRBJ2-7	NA	ASSVQGQSYEQY
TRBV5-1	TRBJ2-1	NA	ASSPGQGGYNEQF